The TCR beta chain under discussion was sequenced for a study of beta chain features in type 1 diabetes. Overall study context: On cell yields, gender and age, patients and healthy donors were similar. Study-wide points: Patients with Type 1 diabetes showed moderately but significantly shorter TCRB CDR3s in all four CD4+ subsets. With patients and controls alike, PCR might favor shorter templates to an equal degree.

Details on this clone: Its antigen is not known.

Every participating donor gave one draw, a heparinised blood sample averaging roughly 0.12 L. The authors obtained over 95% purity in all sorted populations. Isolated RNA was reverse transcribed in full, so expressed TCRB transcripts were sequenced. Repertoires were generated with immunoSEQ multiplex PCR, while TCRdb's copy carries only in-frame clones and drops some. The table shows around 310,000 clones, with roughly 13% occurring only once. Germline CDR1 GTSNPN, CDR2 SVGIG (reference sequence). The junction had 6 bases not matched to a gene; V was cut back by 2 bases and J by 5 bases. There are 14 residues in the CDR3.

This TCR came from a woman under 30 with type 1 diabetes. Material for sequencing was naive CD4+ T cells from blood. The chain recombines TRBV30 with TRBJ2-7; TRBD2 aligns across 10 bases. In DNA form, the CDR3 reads TGTGCCTGGAGTAGACACGGGACTAGCGACGAGCAGTACTTC. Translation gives CAWSRHGTSDEQYF.